This T cell receptor (beta chain) is from a study of shared clonotypes between healthy human individuals. Sequencing used immunoSEQ multiplex PCR; TCRdb keeps in-frame clones, though not all of them. This table has roughly 770,000 clones, roughly 96% appearing once. CD45RO-negative, CCR7-positively selected cells formed the naive CD8 fraction, excluding terminally differentiated effector memory CD45RA+ cells. Healthy HIV-negative adults with no recent acute infections or vaccinations were recruited as donors. Trimming pared 4 bases from V and 3 bases from J, leaving 10 bases between. CDR3 size: 13 residues. Germline V gene sequence: CDR1 LNHDA, CDR2 SQIVND (reference sequence).

V gene TRBV19 combines with J gene TRBJ2-7, with D perhaps TRBD1 (6 bases). The TCR was taken from a man aged 30-40 years in good health. Sequencing was done on a sample of naive CD8+ T cells sorted from blood. CDR3 bases: TGTGCCAGTAGTAGTGGGACAAACTACGAGCAGTACTTC. Protein: CASSSGTNYEQYF.